Following are 11 T cell receptor beta chains from one sample sequenced in a study of T cell responses to AZD1222 COVID-19 vaccine. Repertoires were generated with immunoSEQ multiplex PCR, while TCRdb's copy carries only in-frame clones and drops some. This table has about 70,000 clones, 85% appearing once. The sample in question was peripheral blood, obtained on day 0 of AZD1222 vaccination. The receptor source for this set is an adult in good health.

CDR3 sequence (DNA): TGCGCCAGCAGTGAGTCGTCGGGGGTGATGGTAACTGAAGCTTTCTTT. Protein: CASSESSGVMVTEAFF. The rearrangement uses TRBV10-2 and TRBJ1-1; D perhaps matches TRBD1 (5 bases). The ends were cut back, 0 bases at V and 5 bases at J, with 16 bases in the middle. The germline V gene encodes CDR1 WSHSY and CDR2 SAAADI. This CDR3 is built from 16 residues.

This chain uses TRBV5-1 with TRBJ2-2, with a weak D call TRBD2 (6 bases). CDR1 is SGHRS, CDR2 YFSETQ, per germline. With 2 bases removed from V and 3 bases from J, the gap between germline ends came to 14 bases. The length of the CDR3 is 16 residues. As DNA, the CDR3 is TGCGCCAGCAGCTTTAGCGGAACTAGGGACACCGGGGAGCTGTTTTTT. Amino acid sequence: CASSFSGTRDTGELFF.

The chain couples TRBV6-5 to TRBJ2-7, with 11 bases identical to TRBD2. The junction had 3 bases not matched to a gene; V was cut back by 6 bases and J by 5 bases. The CDR3 contains 13 residues. Germline lookup yields CDR1 MNHEY and CDR2 SVGAGI. In DNA form, the CDR3 reads TGTGCCAGCAGGCTAGCGGGAGGTGACGAGCAGTACTTC. Its translation: CASRLAGGDEQYF.

V gene TRBV29-1 combines with J gene TRBJ2-3; a weak D match, TRBD1 (6 bases). CDR1 and CDR2 (germline): SQVTM, ANQGSEA. This CDR3 has 13 amino acids. The V and J ends lost 8 bases and 0 bases respectively, with 12 bases between them. The CDR3 reads CSFRDTSTDTQYF. In DNA form, the CDR3 reads TGCAGCTTCCGGGACACAAGCACAGATACGCAGTATTTT.

This chain connects TRBV9 to TRBJ1-6; 11 nucleotides agree with TRBD1. Trimming took 3 bases from V and 1 from J; bases not matched to a gene: 6. The germline CDR1 and CDR2 sequences are SGDLS and YYNGEE. This CDR3 has 18 amino acids. For the CDR3, the DNA is TGTGCCAGCAGCGAGGGGACAGGGGGTCGTTCCTATAATTCACCCCTCCACTTT. Translated: CASSEGTGGRSYNSPLHF.

The chain carries TRBV20-1 and TRBJ2-7; D not certain. Trimming pared 3 bases from V and 3 bases from J, leaving 6 bases between. The CDR3 runs 11 residues. Germline V gives CDR1 DFQATT, CDR2 SNEGSKA (reference sequence). This CDR3 reads CSASTSYEQYF. CDR3 DNA: TGCAGTGCTAGTACCAGCTACGAGCAGTACTTC.

The V call is TRBV6-5, the J call TRBJ1-1; a weak D match, TRBD1 (5 bases). The CDR3 spans 12 residues. Per germline, CDR1 MNHEY and CDR2 SVGAGI. Between the trimmed V and J ends, which lost 2 bases and 7 bases, there was a span of 8 bases. CDR3 sequence: CASSYRDGEAFF. DNA for the CDR3: TGTGCCAGCAGTTACCGGGACGGTGAAGCTTTCTTT.

This clone was recorded a few times. CDR3 in DNA: TGCGCCAGCAGCTTGGCCGGGATAGCGGGAGTAAATGAGCAGTTCTTC. Translating it yields CASSLAGIAGVNEQFF. The V call is TRBV5-1, the J call TRBJ2-1, with 9 bases that match TRBD2. Trimming took 0 bases from V and 7 from J; bases not matched to a gene: 8. CDR1 and CDR2 from the germline V gene are SGHRS and YFSETQ. CDR3 length equals 16 residues.

In this sample, this clone turned up a few times. The rearrangement joins TRBV19 to TRBJ1-3; D might be TRBD1 (6 bases). The CDR3 has 14 residues. V lost 7 bases and J lost 4, with 14 bases in between. CDR1 LNHDA and CDR2 SQIVND come from the germline V gene (reference sequence). The CDR3: CASTTTGAGNTIYF. The CDR3 nucleotides are TGTGCCAGTACCACGACAGGAGCCGGAAACACCATATATTTT.

The rearrangement joins TRBV7-9 to TRBJ2-2; the match to TRBD2 covers 8 bases. The CDR3 consists of 15 residues. Germline CDR1 and CDR2: SEHNR and FQNEAQ (reference sequence). After removal of 10 bases from V and 0 bases from J, the junction contained 7 bases not matched to a gene. The CDR3 DNA reads as TGTGCCACCAGGACTAGCCCAGCGAACACCGGGGAGCTGTTTTTT. This translates into CATRTSPANTGELFF.

V is TRBV9 and J is TRBJ2-1; D unresolved. Germline CDR1 SGDLS, CDR2 YYNGEE. The CDR3 covers 15 residues. Trimming removed 0 bases from V and 0 bases from J, with 7 bases in between. Here the CDR3 reads CASSVGGNSYNEQFF. For the CDR3, the DNA is TGTGCCAGCAGCGTAGGAGGAAACTCCTACAATGAGCAGTTCTTC. Looking up the rest from reference TRBV9 and TRBJ2-1 gives the full variable domain: DSGVTQTPKHLITATGQRVTLRCSPRSGDLSVYWYQQSLDQGLQFLIQYYNGEERAKGNILERFSAQQFPDLHSELNLSSLELGDSALYFCASSVGGNSYNEQFFGPGTRLTVL.